Following are 8 T cell receptor beta chains from one sample sequenced in a study of cytomegalovirus exposure and HLA in healthy donors. It was with 60 Vbeta and 13 Jbeta primers that the PCR ran. Sequencing used immunoSEQ multiplex PCR; TCRdb keeps in-frame clones, though not all of them. The sample records 150,000 to 200,000 clones, over 80% being singletons. The sample comprised PBMCs. The receptors shown here come from a male donor in good health and CMV-seropositive.

This clone showed up just a few times. This chain uses TRBV7-9 with TRBJ1-1; no definite D call. V was trimmed by 4 bases and J by 0 bases, leaving 15 bases between them. Germline V lookup: CDR1 SEHNR, CDR2 FQNEAQ (reference sequence). The CDR3 contains 16 residues. CDR3 DNA sequence: TGTGCCAGCAGCTCATCGACCGGGATCCTGAACACTGAAGCTTTCTTT. Translating it yields CASSSSTGILNTEAFF.

V gene TRBV19 combines with J gene TRBJ2-3; D gene ambiguous. The length of the CDR3 is 13 residues. Germline V lookup: CDR1 LNHDA, CDR2 SQIVND (reference sequence). V lost 1 base to trimming and J lost 2 bases, with 4 bases between them. The CDR3 loop is CASSIGATDTQYF. The DNA of the CDR3 is TGTGCCAGTAGTATAGGGGCCACAGATACGCAGTATTTT. Supplemented by reference TRBV19 and TRBJ2-3, the full variable domain reads DGGITQSPKYLFRKEGQNVTLSCEQNLNHDAMYWYRQDPGQGLRLIYYSQIVNDFQKGDIAEGYSVSREKKESFPLTVTSAQKNPTAFYLCASSIGATDTQYFGPGTRLTVL.

The chain uses TRBV7-9 and TRBJ2-5; TRBD2 matches at 10 bases. The DNA matches TRBJ2-7 better at its end, which makes the J call doubtful. Per the germline V gene, CDR1 is SEHNR and CDR2 is FQNEAQ (reference sequence). The length of the CDR3 is 14 residues. CDR3: CASSSAGGDHEQYF. The CDR3 DNA follows: TGTGCCAGCAGCTCAGCGGGAGGGGACCACGAGCAGTACTTC.

The chain employs TRBV27 and TRBJ2-7, with a tentative D call TRBD2 (7 bases). V lost 0 bases, J lost 2 bases, and 14 bases lay in between. The CDR3 consists of 16 residues. The germline gives CDR1 MNHEY, CDR2 SMNVEV (reference sequence). Here the CDR3 DNA reads TGTGCCAGCAGTTTATCACCCGGGGGGCGCGCCTACGAGCAGTACTTC. Translation gives CASSLSPGGRAYEQYF.

This chain links TRBV19 with TRBJ1-5, with 9 bases aligning to TRBD1. The junction had 9 bases not matched to a gene; V was cut back by 8 bases and J by 7 bases. CDR3 length equals 14 residues. Per germline, CDR1 LNHDA and CDR2 SQIVND (reference sequence). This CDR3 reads CASRSGTGLQPQHF. For the CDR3, the DNA is TGTGCCAGTCGGTCCGGGACAGGGCTACAGCCCCAGCATTTT.

The chain employs TRBV2 and TRBJ1-5; maybe TRBD1 (5 bases). CDR3 size: 17 residues. V was shortened by 7 bases and J by 1 base, with 20 bases between the two germline ends. CDR1 is SNHLY, CDR2 FYNNEI, per germline. The CDR3 DNA reads TGTGCCAGCAAGTGGAGGGCCGGACACCAGAGCAATCAGCCCCAGCATTTT. Translation: CASKWRAGHQSNQPQHF.

As to this clone: This specimen includes other DNA sequences encoding the same CDR3. The chain employs TRBV9 and TRBJ2-5; 12 positions agree with TRBD2. Germline CDR1 reads SGDLS; CDR2 reads YYNGEE. This CDR3 is built from 15 residues. J gave up 5 bases and V 0 bases, and 2 bases lay outside the gene matches. The CDR3 protein is CASSVGLAGVETQYF. CDR3 DNA: TGTGCCAGCAGCGTAGGACTAGCGGGAGTTGAGACCCAGTACTTC.

The chain employs TRBV6-5 and TRBJ2-1; tentative D call: TRBD2 (6 bases). The germline V gene encodes CDR1 MNHEY and CDR2 SVGAGI. CDR3 length equals 16 residues. The ends were cut back, 0 bases at V and 7 bases at J, with 16 bases in the middle. The CDR3 region has the DNA TGTGCCAGCAGTTACTCTTTAGCGGCCTTGGGAAATGAGCAGTTCTTC. It yields the protein CASSYSLAALGNEQFF.